Listed here are 18 T cell receptor beta chains from one sample, sequenced in a study of immune heterogeneity within non-small cell lung tumors. The authors amplified TCR beta CDR3 by multiplex PCR with 32 V and 13 J primers. TCRdb itself ran the multiplex PCR reads through MiXCR, one entry per CDR3 protein. The sample shows 7,200 or so distinct CDR3 sequences, around 23% of them seen only once. Template input, which was bulk tumor genomic DNA, totaled 450 to 600 ng per sample. Doctors removed several biopsies from each primary tumor during surgery, keeping them far apart. Curative surgery was undertaken by patients, who had untreated, newly diagnosed non-small cell lung cancer. Material for sequencing was lung tumor tissue. The receptors were gathered from a man aged 55 to 69 with non-small cell lung cancer.

At least ten counts were recorded for this clonotype. J is TRBJ1-5 and V is TRBV18, with D unclear. V was clipped by 3 bases and J by 5 bases, with 11 bases between them. Germline lookup yields CDR1 KGHSH and CDR2 LQKENI. The CDR3 spans 14 residues. DNA of the CDR3: TGTGCCAGCTCACCGAGAGGAGGAGATCAGCCCCAGCATTTT. Translating it yields CASSPRGGDQPQHF.

Notes on this clonotype: One end of the junction fails to match germline, which may point to a read error. The chain employs TRBV12-3 or TRBV12-4 and TRBJ2-6, with 11 nucleotides matching TRBD1. The CDR3 has 15 residues. CDR3 sequence: CASSPGTGGVNVLTF. In DNA, the CDR3 is TGTGCCAGCAGTCCCGGGACAGGGGGGGTCAACGTCCTGACTTTC.

Of note for this clonotype: Because it lacks the conserved phenylalanine or tryptophan at the end, this CDR3 is likely a read error. V gene TRBV2 combines with J gene TRBJ1-2; D remains ambiguous. The germline V and J ends were trimmed by 5 bases and 7 bases, with 11 bases remaining between them. The germline V gene encodes CDR1 SNHLY and CDR2 FYNNEI. This CDR3 spans 12 amino acids. CDR3: CASSTGWVGYTS. In DNA form, the CDR3 reads TGTGCCAGCAGTACGGGGTGGGTTGGCTACACCTCC.

This clonotype was counted only a few times. This may arise from a read error, as a much more abundant clone is one base away. The genes are TRBV18 and TRBJ2-7; D is perhaps TRBD2 (6 bases). The length of the CDR3 is 14 residues. Germline CDR1 and CDR2: KGHSH and LQKENI. The CDR3 DNA reads as TGTGCCAGATCACCACCGCGCGGGAACGGCGAGCAGTACTTC. It translates to CARSPPRGNGEQYF.

This clonotype was recorded at least ten times. The chain employs TRBV7-9 and TRBJ2-1, with 13 bases fitting TRBD2. Per germline, CDR1 SEHNR and CDR2 FQNEAQ (reference sequence). The CDR3 has 16 amino acids. V lost 3 bases to trimming and J lost 6 bases; unmatched junction nucleotides: 5. The CDR3 region has the DNA TGTGCCAGCAGCTTTCGACTAGCGGGAGGTACCAATGAGCAGTTCTTC. Translated, it gives CASSFRLAGGTNEQFF.

Within the sample, this clonotype is medium-sized (0.01 to 0.1%). This chain links TRBV2 with TRBJ2-7; 7 bases are shared with TRBD1. The CDR3 contains 14 residues. CDR1 and CDR2 from the germline V gene are SNHLY and FYNNEI. The junction had 6 bases not matched to a gene; V was cut back by 6 bases and J by 1 base. The CDR3 protein is CASRVSGGSYEQYF. CDR3 bases: TGTGCCAGCAGAGTTTCAGGGGGTTCCTACGAGCAGTACTTC.

Worth noting for this clonotype: This clone may be a read error of a much larger clone one base away. This chain links TRBV5-6 with TRBJ2-7, with a tentative D call TRBD2 (5 bases). The V gene's germline CDR1 is SGHDT and CDR2 YYEEEE. The CDR3 spans 16 residues. V lost 0 bases and J lost 4, with 17 bases in between. CDR3 in amino acids: CASSLEGKRRRYEQYF. CDR3 nucleotides: TGTGCCAGCAGCTTGGAAGGGAAGCGGCGCAGGTACGAGCAGTACTTC.

By proportion, this clonotype is medium-sized (0.01 to 0.1%). The chain employs TRBV20-1 and TRBJ1-5; TRBD1 is a possible D gene (5 bases). Germline V gene sequence: CDR1 DFQATT, CDR2 SNEGSKA (reference sequence). The CDR3 is 12 amino acids. The V and J ends lost 5 bases and 7 bases respectively, with 12 bases between them. The CDR3 sequence is CSARGAPQPQHF. The CDR3 DNA reads as TGCAGTGCTCGAGGGGCTCCCCAGCCCCAGCATTTT.

In its sample, this clonotype ranks as medium-sized. The chain uses TRBV19 and TRBJ1-5, with D tentatively TRBD1 (5 bases). Germline V gene sequence: CDR1 LNHDA, CDR2 SQIVND (reference sequence). Trimming stripped 4 bases from V and 3 bases from J, with 19 bases between. This CDR3 region has 17 residues. CDR3 loop: CASSSLFEWDLNQPQHF. For the CDR3, the DNA is TGTGCCAGTAGTAGTCTGTTTGAGTGGGACCTCAATCAGCCCCAGCATTTT.

This clonotype is judged medium-sized (0.01 to 0.1%). V usage is TRBV27 and J usage is TRBJ2-7, with 7 bases lining up with TRBD1. CDR1 and CDR2 from the germline V gene are MNHEY and SMNVEV (reference sequence). J lost 1 base, V lost 5 bases, and 11 bases had no gene match. The CDR3 spans 16 residues. The CDR3 DNA reads TGTGCCAGCAGTCGACAGGGCGGCATGGGATCCTACGAGCAGTACTTC. Translating gives CASSRQGGMGSYEQYF.

This clonotype was seen many times. The chain couples TRBV5-1 to TRBJ2-5, with TRBD2 as a possible D gene (5 bases). The CDR3 runs 14 residues. V was clipped by 2 bases and J by 3 bases, with 11 bases between them. The germline V gene encodes CDR1 SGHRS and CDR2 YFSETQ. This chain's CDR3 is CASSFTSGKETQYF. The CDR3 nucleotides read TGCGCCAGCAGCTTTACCAGCGGCAAAGAGACCCAGTACTTC.

This clonotype was picked up a small number of times. The chain couples TRBV7-9 to TRBJ2-7; 8 bases line up with TRBD2. CDR1 SEHNR and CDR2 FQNEAQ come from the germline V gene (reference sequence). The V segment lost 0 bases and the J segment 5 bases; nucleotides outside the gene matches: 6. CDR3 length equals 15 residues. The CDR3 region has the DNA TGTGCCAGCAGCTTAGCCCAGGGACTAGTGGACGAGCAGTACTTC. As protein: CASSLAQGLVDEQYF.

By share, this clonotype ranks as medium-sized. V is TRBV5-1 and J is TRBJ2-3; 11 bases line up with TRBD1. Losses at the gene ends were 2 bases for V and 7 bases for J; bases not matched to a gene: 3. CDR3 size: 14 residues. CDR1 is SGHRS, CDR2 YFSETQ, per germline. This chain's CDR3 is CASSLGQGAYTQYF. The CDR3 bases are TGCGCCAGCAGCTTAGGACAGGGGGCATATACGCAGTATTTT. The whole variable domain, filled in from reference TRBV5-1 and TRBJ2-3, reads KAGVTQTPRYLIKTRGQQVTLSCSPISGHRSVSWYQQTPGQGLQFLFEYFSETQRNKGNFPGRFSGRQFSNSRSEMNVSTLELGDSALYLCASSLGQGAYTQYFGPGTRLTVL.

Ten or more counts support this clonotype. The chain recombines TRBV5-6 with TRBJ2-1, with D tentatively TRBD2 (7 bases). Deletions cut 1 base from V and 3 bases from J, with 14 bases between. CDR1 is SGHDT, CDR2 YYEEEE, per germline. The CDR3 extends over 16 amino acids. Here the CDR3 DNA reads TGTGCCAGCAGCTTGTTCAGGGGAGGGGACTACAATGAGCAGTTCTTC. Protein: CASSLFRGGDYNEQFF.

This clonotype qualifies as medium-sized. This rearrangement joins TRBV2 to TRBJ2-3, with D possibly being TRBD2 (6 bases). CDR3 length: 18 residues. CDR1 and CDR2 from the germline V gene are SNHLY and FYNNEI. V lost 0 bases to trimming and J lost 2 bases, with 18 bases between them. The CDR3 DNA reads TGTGCCAGCAGTGAAGCAGGCGGGGCTAGCTGGTCCACAGATACGCAGTATTTT. This codes for CASSEAGGASWSTDTQYF.

The chain has TRBV7-6 and TRBJ2-1; 8 nucleotides agree with TRBD2. Germline V gene lookup returns CDR1 SGHVS and CDR2 FNYEAQ. This CDR3 is 16 amino acids long. J lost 3 bases, V lost 4 bases, and 8 bases had no gene match. As DNA, the CDR3 is TGTGCCAGCAGCTCCCTTGACGGGACTAGCTACAATGAGCAGTTCTTC. Its protein is CASSSLDGTSYNEQFF.

By its share, this clonotype is medium-sized. J is TRBJ2-3 and V is TRBV5-1; D not certain. The CDR3 is 14 amino acids. The V gene lost 0 bases and the J gene lost 0 bases, with 5 bases spanning the gap. Germline CDR1 is SGHRS and CDR2 is YFSETQ. CDR3 sequence reads: CASSLDPSTDTQYF. The CDR3 DNA sequence: TGCGCCAGCAGCTTGGATCCAAGCACAGATACGCAGTATTTT.

This clonotype is medium-sized (0.01 to 0.1%) by share. The rearrangement joins TRBV2 to TRBJ1-2; D gene unclear. Deletions cut 6 bases from V and 1 base from J, with 6 bases between. Germline V CDR1 and CDR2: SNHLY, FYNNEI. The CDR3 consists of 12 residues. This chain's CDR3 is CASSRHNYGYTF. As DNA, the CDR3 is TGTGCCAGCAGCCGACATAACTATGGCTACACCTTC.